One and the same sample provided the 19 T cell receptor beta chains below, sequenced in a study of CD8 T cells in ankylosing spondylitis (TCRdb year 2017). The method was 5' RACE. Data came from an Illumina HiSeq 2500. TCRdb redid the processing of the public reads, applying fastp at Q25 and MiXCR, and retained in-frame beta chains. Each record represents a unique CDR3 protein, reported with the most common genes and DNA among its rows. This sample comprises about 240,000 distinct CDR3 sequences, 8% to 9.5% of them detected only once. The ten largest clones add up to under 7.5% of the sample. Source material: blood, either unsorted or a sorted T cell fraction (not recorded which). The receptors were sampled from a male donor with ankylosing spondylitis or in good health (not recorded which).

This clonotype has a count of ten or more. The chain uses TRBV7-8 and TRBJ2-1; D perhaps matches TRBD2 (5 bases). Per germline, CDR1 SGHVS and CDR2 FQNEAQ. V dropped 3 bases and J dropped 5 bases, with 14 bases sitting between them. The CDR3 loop spans 15 amino acids. DNA for the CDR3: TGTGCCAGCAGCTTCAGACTTAGCGCCGACAATGAGCAGTTCTTC. It yields the protein CASSFRLSADNEQFF.

This clonotype was picked up many times. The rearrangement links TRBV6-2 or TRBV6-3 to TRBJ2-7; TRBD1 aligns across 8 bases. Germline V gene lookup returns CDR1 MNHEY and CDR2 SVGEGT. The CDR3 sequence is 17 residues long. V lost 6 bases, J lost 0 bases, and 13 bases stayed unmatched. CDR3 sequence: CASSPWQGATTSYEQYF. The CDR3 region has the DNA TGTGCCAGCAGCCCTTGGCAGGGGGCCACGACCTCCTACGAGCAGTACTTC.

This clonotype came up a few times. This sequence joins TRBV20-1 and TRBJ1-4; D perhaps matches TRBD1 (6 bases). CDR3 length equals 13 residues. Germline CDR1 DFQATT, CDR2 SNEGSKA (reference sequence). Deletions cut 6 bases from V and 4 bases from J, with 12 bases between. CDR3 protein: CSARGPINEKLFF. The CDR3 region has the DNA TGCAGTGCCAGGGGACCGATTAATGAAAAACTGTTTTTT.

At least ten counts were recorded for this clonotype. The chain links TRBV20-1 to TRBJ1-5, with TRBD1 matching over 7 bases. The junction had 3 bases not matched to a gene; V was cut back by 5 bases and J by 2 bases. This CDR3 comprises 13 residues. In germline, CDR1 is DFQATT, CDR2 SNEGSKA (reference sequence). The CDR3 region is CSALTGGNQPQHF. The CDR3 coding sequence is TGCAGTGCTCTAACAGGGGGCAATCAGCCCCAGCATTTT.

This sequence joins TRBV7-9 and TRBJ2-7; TRBD1 might be the D (5 bases). CDR1 and CDR2 (germline): SEHNR, FQNEAQ (reference sequence). The CDR3 runs 15 residues. V shed 0 bases and J shed 6 bases, with 15 bases lying between them. CDR3 sequence reads: CASSLAQTAPLEQYF. The CDR3 region has the DNA TGTGCCAGCAGCTTAGCCCAGACAGCACCCCTCGAGCAGTACTTC.

This clonotype showed up many times. The chain recombines TRBV12-3 or TRBV12-4 with TRBJ1-3; D unresolved. Trimming removed 3 bases at V and 2 bases at J, with 8 bases between. The CDR3 has 14 residues. CDR3 region: CASSFGNPGNTIYF. The CDR3 DNA reads as TGTGCCAGCAGTTTCGGCAATCCTGGAAACACCATATATTTT.

At least ten counts were recorded for this clonotype. V usage is TRBV4-3 and J usage is TRBJ2-5; TRBD1 or TRBD2 may be the D gene (5 bases each). The CDR3 runs to 17 residues. V was clipped by 2 bases and J by 4 bases, with 20 bases between them. The germline V gene has CDR1 LGHNA and CDR2 YSLEER. In nucleotides, the CDR3 is TGCGCCAGCAGCCAAACCTTGGGTGGGACCTCGAGAGAGACCCAGTACTTC. Its protein is CASSQTLGGTSRETQYF.

The J gene is TRBJ1-1, the V gene TRBV24-1, with D unclear. Trimming removed 0 bases at V and 10 bases at J, with 11 bases between. Germline CDR1 is KGHDR and CDR2 is SFDVKD. The CDR3 totals 13 residues. The CDR3 bases are TGTGCCACCAGTGATTTGGGACGGCAGAGAGCTTTCTTT. Protein product: CATSDLGRQRAFF.

The sample holds many counts of this clonotype. The rearrangement joins TRBV20-1 to TRBJ1-1; no reliable D call. V was shortened by 2 bases and J by 5 bases, with 12 bases between the two germline ends. This CDR3 has 13 amino acids. Germline-derived CDR1 and CDR2 are DFQATT and SNEGSKA (reference sequence). This chain's CDR3 is CSARPPGSTEAFF. CDR3 DNA: TGCAGTGCTAGACCCCCGGGGTCGACTGAAGCTTTCTTT.

This clonotype was picked up many times. This chain uses TRBV20-1 with TRBJ2-3, with a possible D match to TRBD1 (6 bases). V lost 1 base, J lost 2 bases, and 22 bases lay in between. Germline V gene data show CDR1 as DFQATT and CDR2 as SNEGSKA (reference sequence). There are 18 residues in the CDR3. CDR3 coding DNA: TGCAGTGCTAGAGTTGGACAGAGCCCACCGGAGCCCACAGATACGCAGTATTTT. This gives the protein CSARVGQSPPEPTDTQYF.

This clonotype came up many times. The rearrangement uses TRBV27 and TRBJ2-2; tentative D call: TRBD2 (5 bases). Looked up from germline, CDR1 is MNHEY and CDR2 is SMNVEV (reference sequence). The length of the CDR3 is 13 residues. V lost 7 bases, J lost 7 bases, and 13 bases lay in between. CDR3 amino acids: CASKAGYSGELFF. The DNA for the CDR3 is TGTGCCAGCAAGGCGGGCTACAGCGGGGAGCTGTTTTTT.

This clonotype was recorded many times. The chain couples TRBV7-8 to TRBJ2-1; D call uncertain. The ends were cut back, 1 base at V and 15 bases at J, with 19 bases in the middle. The length of the CDR3 is 14 residues. Germline CDR1 SGHVS, CDR2 FQNEAQ. Here the CDR3 reads CASSLVSPGPTPFF. The CDR3 DNA reads as TGTGCCAGCAGCTTAGTCTCCCCCGGCCCGACGCCGTTCTTC.

This clonotype came up many times. The chain recombines TRBV12-3 or TRBV12-4 with TRBJ2-5; perhaps TRBD2 as D (5 bases). CDR3 length: 14 amino acids. Trimming shortened V by 3 bases and J by 4 bases, and 12 bases separated the two germline ends. In DNA form, the CDR3 reads TGTGCCAGCAGTTTTGGCGAGGGTCGAGAGACCCAGTACTTC. This codes for CASSFGEGRETQYF.

This clonotype was observed at least ten times. V is TRBV9 and J is TRBJ2-1; D call uncertain. Germline CDR1 reads SGDLS; CDR2 reads YYNGEE. The CDR3 consists of 16 residues. V was pared by 4 bases and J by 5 bases, with 19 bases between. In DNA form, the CDR3 reads TGTGCCAGCAGCCTCTCGCCTCTTGGCCCCCACAATGAGCAGTTCTTC. It yields the protein CASSLSPLGPHNEQFF.

This clonotype has only a few counts. The rearrangement joins TRBV7-2 to TRBJ2-3; TRBD2 agrees at 8 bases. With V trimmed by 2 bases and J by 3 bases, 7 bases remained unmatched. Germline-derived CDR1 and CDR2 are SGHTA and FQGNSA. The CDR3 has 16 amino acids. The CDR3 bases are TGTGCCAGCAGCTTACGAGCTAGCGGGCAAACAGATACGCAGTATTTT. Its protein product is CASSLRASGQTDTQYF.

This clonotype has a count of ten or more. CDR3: CASNRLASTNEKLFF. The DNA for the CDR3 is TGTGCCAGCAACCGCTTGGCTTCAACTAATGAAAAACTGTTTTTT. This chain uses TRBV5-6 with TRBJ1-4; D unresolved. CDR3 length equals 15 residues. With 6 bases removed from V and 0 bases from J, the gap between germline ends came to 12 bases. Looked up from germline, CDR1 is SGHDT and CDR2 is YYEEEE. Full variable domain (remainder filled in from reference TRBV5-6 and TRBJ1-4): DAGVTQSPTHLIKTRGQQVTLRCSPKSGHDTVSWYQQALGQGPQFIFQYYEEEERQRGNFPDRFSGHQFPNYSSELNVNALLLGDSALYLCASNRLASTNEKLFFGSGTQLSVL.

This clonotype was detected ten times or more. J is TRBJ1-6 and V is TRBV20-1; TRBD1 is a possible D gene (6 bases). V lost 6 bases, J lost 0 bases, and 12 bases lay in between. Germline CDR1 and CDR2: DFQATT and SNEGSKA (reference sequence). The CDR3 runs to 15 residues. This CDR3 is CSAGRGSSYNSPLHF. The CDR3, as DNA: TGCAGTGCGGGAAGGGGGAGCTCCTATAATTCACCCCTCCACTTT.

This clonotype appeared many times. The rearrangement joins TRBV28 to TRBJ2-2; 7 bases fit TRBD1. CDR1 is MDHEN, CDR2 SYDVKM, per germline. Trimming took 6 bases from V and 4 from J; bases not matched to a gene: 11. This CDR3 has 16 residues. CDR3 protein: CASSNADRVRTGELFF. CDR3 DNA: TGTGCCAGCAGCAACGCCGACAGGGTGCGCACCGGGGAGCTGTTTTTT. Using reference TRBV28 and TRBJ2-2 for the parts outside the CDR3, the full variable domain is DVKVTQSSRYLVKRTGEKVFLECVQDMDHENMFWYRQDPGLGLRLIYFSYDVKMKEKGDIPEGYSVSREKKERFSLILESASTNQTSMYLCASSNADRVRTGELFFGEGSRLTVL.

The sample holds many counts of this clonotype. The CDR3 DNA reads TGCAGTGCTATCACTAGCGGGAGCTACAATGAGCAGTTCTTC. This translates into CSAITSGSYNEQFF. J is TRBJ2-1 and V is TRBV20-1; TRBD2 matches 11 bases. The germline gives CDR1 DFQATT, CDR2 SNEGSKA (reference sequence). The CDR3 is 14 residues long. The ends lost 4 bases at V and 3 bases at J; junction bases unmatched: 2.